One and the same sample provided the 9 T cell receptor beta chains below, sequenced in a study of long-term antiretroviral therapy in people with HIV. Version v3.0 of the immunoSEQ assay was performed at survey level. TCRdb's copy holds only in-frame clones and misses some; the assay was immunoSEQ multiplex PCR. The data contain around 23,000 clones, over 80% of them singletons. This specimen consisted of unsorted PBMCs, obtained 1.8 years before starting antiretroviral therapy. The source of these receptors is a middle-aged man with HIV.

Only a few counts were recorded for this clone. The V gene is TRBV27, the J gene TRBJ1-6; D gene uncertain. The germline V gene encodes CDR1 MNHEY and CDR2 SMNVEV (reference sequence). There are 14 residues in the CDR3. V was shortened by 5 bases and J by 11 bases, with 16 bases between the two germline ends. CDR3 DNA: TGTGCCAGCAGTATAGGAGGGATCGGGACACCCCTCCACTTT. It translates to CASSIGGIGTPLHF.

CDR3 DNA sequence: TGTGCCAGCAGCAGCTTAGGTTGGGCCGGTATTAGCTCCTACGAGCAGTACTTC. This encodes CASSSLGWAGISSYEQYF. The genes are TRBV7-2 and TRBJ2-7; unclear D gene. The germline V gene encodes CDR1 SGHTA and CDR2 FQGNSA. V was cut by 5 bases and J by 0 bases, with 23 bases left in between. CDR3 length equals 18 residues.

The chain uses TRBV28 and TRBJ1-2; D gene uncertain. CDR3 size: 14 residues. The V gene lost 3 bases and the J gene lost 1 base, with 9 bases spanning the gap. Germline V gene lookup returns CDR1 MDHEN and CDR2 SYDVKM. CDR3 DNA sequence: TGTGCCAGCAGTTTGTACGGCAGTAACTATGGCTACACCTTC. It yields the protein CASSLYGSNYGYTF.

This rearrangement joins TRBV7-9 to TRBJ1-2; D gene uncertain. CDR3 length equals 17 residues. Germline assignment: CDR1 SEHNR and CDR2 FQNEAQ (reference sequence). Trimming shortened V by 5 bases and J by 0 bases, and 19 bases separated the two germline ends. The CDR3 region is CASSDFRLAGSNYGYTF. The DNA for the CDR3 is TGTGCCAGCAGCGATTTTAGACTGGCGGGGTCTAACTATGGCTACACCTTC.

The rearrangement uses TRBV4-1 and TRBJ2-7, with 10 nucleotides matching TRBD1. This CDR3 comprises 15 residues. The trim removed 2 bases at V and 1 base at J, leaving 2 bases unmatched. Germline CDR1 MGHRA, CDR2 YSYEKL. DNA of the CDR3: TGCGCCAGCAGCCAACGGGACAGGGGTTCCTACGAGCAGTACTTC. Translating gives CASSQRDRGSYEQYF.

DNA for the CDR3: TGTGCCAGCAGCGTAGATTGGAATCAGCCCCAGCATTTT. This codes for CASSVDWNQPQHF. The rearrangement uses TRBV9 and TRBJ1-5; D gene ambiguous. The length of the CDR3 is 13 residues. V shed 0 bases and J shed 4 bases, with 5 bases lying between them. The germline V gene has CDR1 SGDLS and CDR2 YYNGEE.

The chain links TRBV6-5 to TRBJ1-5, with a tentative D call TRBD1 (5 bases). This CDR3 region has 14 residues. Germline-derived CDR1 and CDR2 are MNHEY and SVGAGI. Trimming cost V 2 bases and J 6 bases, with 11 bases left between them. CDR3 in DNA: TGTGCCAGCAGTTACCGGCAGGGCGGTCAGCCCCAGCATTTT. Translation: CASSYRQGGQPQHF.

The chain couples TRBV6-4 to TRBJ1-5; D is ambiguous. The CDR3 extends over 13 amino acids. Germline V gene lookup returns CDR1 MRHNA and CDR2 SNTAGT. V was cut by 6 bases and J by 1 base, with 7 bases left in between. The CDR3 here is CASSPESNQPQHF. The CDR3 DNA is TGTGCCAGCAGCCCAGAGAGCAATCAGCCCCAGCATTTT.

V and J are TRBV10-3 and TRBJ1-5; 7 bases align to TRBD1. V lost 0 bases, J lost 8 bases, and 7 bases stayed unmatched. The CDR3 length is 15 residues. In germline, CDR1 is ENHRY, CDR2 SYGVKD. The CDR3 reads CAISESGRGKEPQHF. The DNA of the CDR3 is TGTGCCATCAGTGAGTCGGGCAGGGGGAAGGAGCCCCAGCATTTT.